This T cell receptor (beta chain) was recovered during a study of T cell repertoires in cytomegalovirus infection. Study-wide background: Newly reported HLA-C-restricted and thoroughly characterized HLA-B-restricted CMV epitopes were employed. The study's findings and limits: Clonotype analysis showed dominance of the ex vivo response by HLA-C-restricted CMV-specific TCR beta clonotypes. Carriage of CMV together with the relevant HLA was identifiable through cumulative public TCR beta family frequency.

TCRdb re-called the reads through MiXCR, storing one row per CDR3 protein. The sample yields hundreds of thousands of distinct CDR3 sequences, approximately 29% seen once. Germline CDR1 and CDR2: SEHNR and FQNEAQ (reference sequence). CDR3 length equals 15 residues. Deletions cut 6 bases from V and 2 bases from J, with 14 bases between. The table lists this clonotype with a few counts. Its antigen is not known. The source material was cultured CD8+ T cells from PBMCs, sampled from culture after CMV antigen stimulation. The chain recombines TRBV7-9 with TRBJ2-1, with D unresolved. This sequence was found in a human donor in good health (CMV status not recorded). Some clones in this sample may be carry-over from other donors' samples. CDR3 nucleotide sequence: TGTGCCAGCAGTCTAACCCCGGCCGCCTACAATGAGCAGTTCTTC. The encoded protein is CASSLTPAAYNEQFF.